A selection of T cell receptor beta chains follows, all from one sample in a study of T cell changes during pregnancy in multiple sclerosis. Generated by immunoSEQ multiplex PCR, the TCRdb table keeps only in-frame clones and is missing some. The profile covers more than 85,000 clones, with roughly 95% appearing a single time and 1.3% to 1.5% taken by the ten largest. The sequencing used peripheral blood, collected in the third trimester of pregnancy. All receptors come from a female donor in good health, enrolled as a control in a pregnancy study. CDR3s include the opening cysteine and the closing phenylalanine or tryptophan. A D gene is named only where the DNA matches it firmly. The size of a clone is reported for some rows only, either as once, few or many, or as a class for expanded clones.

CDR3 protein	CDR3 DNA	J gene	V gene	D gene	clone size
CASSQEAVGELFF	TGTGCCAGCAGCCAAGAGGCGGTCGGGGAGCTGTTTTTT	TRBJ2-2	TRBV4-2	-	-
CASSKGDRGLAGSYNEQFF	TGTGCCAGCAGCAAAGGCGACCGGGGACTAGCGGGCTCCTACAATGAGCAGTTCTTC	TRBJ2-1	TRBV21-1	-	-
CASSLETGGEAFF	TGCGCCAGCAGCTTAGAGACAGGGGGCGAAGCTTTCTTT	TRBJ1-1	TRBV5-1	TRBD1	once
CASSLYAGGDFEAFF	TGTGCCAGCAGTTTATATGCAGGGGGCGATTTTGAAGCTTTCTTT	TRBJ1-1	TRBV27	TRBD1	-
CASSLGTSGRGEQFF	TGTGCCAGCAGCCTTGGGACTAGCGGGAGAGGTGAGCAGTTCTTC	TRBJ2-1	TRBV7-2	TRBD2	-
CASTTDRGKLFF	TGTGCCAGCACGACAGACAGAGGAAAACTGTTTTTT	TRBJ1-4	TRBV2	-	-
CASSSGGPSTDTQYF	TGTGCCAGCAGCTCCGGGGGACCCAGCACAGATACGCAGTATTTT	TRBJ2-3	TRBV11-2	-	-
CASSLGGNNEKLFF	TGCGCCAGCAGCTTGGGAGGAAATAATGAAAAACTGTTTTTT	TRBJ1-4	TRBV5-1	-	-
CASGLVAGNHNEQFF	TGTGCTAGTGGTTTGGTAGCGGGTAACCACAATGAGCAGTTCTTC	TRBJ2-1	TRBV12-5	-	-
CATGTGATNTEAFF	TGTGCCACCGGGACAGGGGCAACCAACACTGAAGCTTTCTTT	TRBJ1-1	TRBV10-3	TRBD1	-
CASSLGGSNNEQFF	TGTGCCAGCAGCTTAGGCGGGAGTAACAATGAGCAGTTCTTC	TRBJ2-1	TRBV7-8	TRBD2	-
CASSPAAGKGNTEAFF	TGCGCCAGCAGCCCGGCGGCAGGGAAGGGGAACACTGAAGCTTTCTTT	TRBJ1-1	TRBV5-1	-	-
CASSDSMGGGPYNEQFF	TGTGCCAGCAGTGACTCGATGGGCGGGGGCCCTTACAATGAGCAGTTCTTC	TRBJ2-1	TRBV6-4	-	few
CASSLGTGGNEQFF	TGTGCCAGCAGCTTAGGGACAGGGGGCAATGAGCAGTTCTTC	TRBJ2-1	TRBV7-2	TRBD1	-
CATSREGPGLSREQYF	TGTGCCACCAGCAGAGAGGGGCCGGGCCTCAGCCGCGAGCAGTACTTC	TRBJ2-7	TRBV15	-	-
CASSLEGGAGLGDYGYTF	TGTGCCAGCAGCTTGGAAGGTGGGGCAGGCTTAGGGGACTATGGCTACACCTTC	TRBJ1-2	TRBV5-6	-	-
CASNPGQGETQYF	TGTGCCAGCAACCCCGGACAGGGGGAGACCCAGTACTTC	TRBJ2-5	TRBV7-9	TRBD1	-
CASRGDRGREKLFF	TGTGCCAGCAGGGGGGACAGGGGGCGAGAAAAACTGTTTTTT	TRBJ1-4	TRBV2	TRBD1	-
CASSLVPGNEQYF	TGTGCCAGCAGCTTAGTCCCAGGGAACGAGCAGTACTTC	TRBJ2-7	TRBV7-9	-	-
CASSYIASGSYEQYF	TGTGCCAGCAGTTACATCGCTAGCGGCTCCTACGAACAGTACTTC	TRBJ2-7	TRBV6-6	TRBD2	-
CASSPHTEAFF	TGTGCCAGCAGCCCTCACACTGAAGCTTTCTTT	TRBJ1-1	TRBV9	-	-
CASSSPQAFYEQYF	TGTGCCAGCAGTTCCCCACAGGCCTTCTACGAGCAGTACTTC	TRBJ2-7	TRBV28	-	-
CASSLRQETQYF	TGTGCCAGCAGTTTGCGCCAAGAGACCCAGTACTTC	TRBJ2-5	TRBV5-5	-	-
CASSQWELNEQFF	TGTGCCAGCAGCCAATGGGAGTTAAATGAGCAGTTCTTC	TRBJ2-1	TRBV14	-	-
CASMVGQTGETQYF	TGTGCCAGCATGGTCGGACAGACCGGAGAGACCCAGTACTTC	TRBJ2-5	TRBV27	-	-
CASSDPGGVQETQYF	TGCGCCAGCAGTGACCCGGGAGGGGTCCAAGAGACCCAGTACTTC	TRBJ2-5	TRBV5-1	TRBD2	-
CASSQEFSSGTGVSYEQYF	TGTGCCAGCAGCCAAGAATTTTCTTCTGGGACAGGGGTCTCCTACGAGCAGTACTTC	TRBJ2-7	TRBV14	TRBD1	-
CASRETGGQETQYF	TGTGCCAGCAGGGAGACAGGGGGACAAGAGACCCAGTACTTC	TRBJ2-5	TRBV6-6	TRBD1	-
CATKRGSSGNTIYF	TGTGCCACGAAGCGTGGCAGCTCTGGAAACACCATATATTTT	TRBJ1-3	TRBV7-2	-	-
CAWSVLLAGAADTQYF	TGTGCCTGGAGTGTATTACTAGCGGGAGCTGCAGATACGCAGTATTTT	TRBJ2-3	TRBV30	TRBD2	-
CASSGFGGTGELFF	TGTGCCAGCAGTGGGTTCGGTGGCACCGGGGAGCTGTTTTTT	TRBJ2-2	TRBV2	-	-
CASSYRPGETQYF	TGTGCCAGCAGCTACCGACCGGGAGAGACCCAGTACTTC	TRBJ2-5	TRBV11-2	-	once
CASSFAGMSEQYF	TGTGCCAGCAGCTTCGCAGGGATGAGCGAGCAGTACTTC	TRBJ2-7	TRBV7-2	-	-
CASSLAGDRGQYF	TGTGCCAGCAGCTTAGCGGGAGACCGGGGGCAGTACTTC	TRBJ2-7	TRBV13	-	-
CASSQGGGSRGLTDTQYF	TGCGCCAGCAGCCAAGGGGGGGGCTCCAGGGGCCTCACAGATACGCAGTATTTT	TRBJ2-3	TRBV4-1	-	-
CASSLDAVSGELFF	TGTGCCAGCAGCTTAGATGCGGTCTCCGGGGAGCTGTTTTTT	TRBJ2-2	TRBV11-2	-	-
CATTLIGAGAYSYNEQFF	TGTGCCACGACCCTAATCGGAGCGGGCGCCTACTCCTACAATGAGCAGTTCTTC	TRBJ2-1	TRBV15	-	-
CASSLYSGYNEQFF	TGTGCCAGCAGTTTATATAGCGGTTACAATGAGCAGTTCTTC	TRBJ2-1	TRBV28	-	-
CAISDLAGGYNEQFF	TGTGCCATCAGTGACCTAGCGGGGGGATACAATGAGCAGTTCTTC	TRBJ2-1	TRBV10-3	TRBD2	-
CATVTGPNTGELFF	TGTGCCACTGTGACAGGTCCTAACACCGGGGAGCTGTTTTTT	TRBJ2-2	TRBV19	-	-
CASSLVTDSYEQYF	TGTGCCAGCAGTTTAGTCACAGACTCCTACGAGCAGTACTTC	TRBJ2-7	TRBV27	-	-
CASSLQASSSSTDTQYF	TGCGCCAGTTCCCTTCAGGCTAGCAGTTCTAGCACAGATACGCAGTATTTT	TRBJ2-3	TRBV4-1	-	-
CASSEASGIYNEQFF	TGTGCCAGCAGTGAAGCTAGCGGGATCTACAATGAGCAGTTCTTC	TRBJ2-1	TRBV2	TRBD2	-
CASSQQGREQYF	TGTGCCAGCAGCCAACAGGGACGCGAGCAGTACTTC	TRBJ2-7	TRBV5-4	-	-
CASSQGKARGNQPQHF	TGCGCCAGCAGCCAGGGGAAAGCGAGGGGCAATCAGCCCCAGCATTTT	TRBJ1-5	TRBV4-1	-	-
CASSDTSNEQFF	TGTGCCAGCAGTGACACTAGTAATGAGCAGTTCTTC	TRBJ2-1	TRBV6-1	-	-
CASSQVLTSGSYEQYF	TGTGCCAGCAGCCAAGTCCTGACTAGCGGATCCTACGAGCAGTACTTC	TRBJ2-7	TRBV4-2	TRBD2	-
CASSHLDGNNQPQHF	TGCGCCAGCAGCCACCTAGACGGAAACAATCAGCCCCAGCATTTT	TRBJ1-5	TRBV4-1	-	-
CASSHPPGAGTSEQYF	TGCGCCAGCAGCCACCCGCCAGGGGCAGGGACGTCCGAGCAGTACTTC	TRBJ2-7	TRBV4-1	-	-
CASSVAGGSYEQYF	TGTGCCAGCAGTGTCGCAGGGGGCTCCTACGAGCAGTACTTC	TRBJ2-7	TRBV6-1	TRBD1	-
CAISPTSGRKVTGELFF	TGTGCCATCAGTCCCACTAGCGGGAGGAAAGTAACCGGGGAGCTGTTTTTT	TRBJ2-2	TRBV10-3	TRBD2	-
CASLPTSTDTQYF	TGTGCCAGCCTACCTACTAGCACAGATACGCAGTATTTT	TRBJ2-3	TRBV7-9	-	-
CASRMLREKLFF	TGTGCCAGCAGGATGCTTCGGGAAAAACTGTTTTTT	TRBJ1-4	TRBV2	-	-